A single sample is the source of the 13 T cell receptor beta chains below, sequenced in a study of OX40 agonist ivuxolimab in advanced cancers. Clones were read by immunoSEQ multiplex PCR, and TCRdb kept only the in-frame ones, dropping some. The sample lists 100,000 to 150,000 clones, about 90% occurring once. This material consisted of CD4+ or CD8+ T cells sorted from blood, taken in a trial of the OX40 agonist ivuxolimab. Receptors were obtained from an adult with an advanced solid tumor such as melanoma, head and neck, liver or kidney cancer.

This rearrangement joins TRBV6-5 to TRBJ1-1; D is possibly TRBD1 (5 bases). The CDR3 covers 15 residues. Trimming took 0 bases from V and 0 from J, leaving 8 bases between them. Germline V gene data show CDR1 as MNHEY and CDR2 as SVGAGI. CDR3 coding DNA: TGTGCCAGCAGTTACTCGGGGACCGTGAACACTGAAGCTTTCTTT. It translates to CASSYSGTVNTEAFF.

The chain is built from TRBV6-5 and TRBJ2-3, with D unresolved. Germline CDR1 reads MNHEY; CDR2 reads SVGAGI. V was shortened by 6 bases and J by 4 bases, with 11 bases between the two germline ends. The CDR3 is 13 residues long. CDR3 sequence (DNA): TGTGCCAGCAGGTTCGGGTTCCCAGATACGCAGTATTTT. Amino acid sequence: CASRFGFPDTQYF.

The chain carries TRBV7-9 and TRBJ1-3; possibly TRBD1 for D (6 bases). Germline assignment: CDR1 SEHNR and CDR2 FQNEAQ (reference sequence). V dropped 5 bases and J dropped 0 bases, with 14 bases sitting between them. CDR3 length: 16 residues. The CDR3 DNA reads TGTGCCAGCAGCCCGCGACAGGACCGCTCTGGAAACACCATATATTTT. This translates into CASSPRQDRSGNTIYF. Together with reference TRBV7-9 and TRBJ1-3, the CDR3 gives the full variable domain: DTGVSQNPRHKITKRGQNVTFRCDPISEHNRLYWYRQTLGQGPEFLTYFQNEAQLEKSRLLSDRFSAERPKGSFSTLEIQRTEQGDSAMYLCASSPRQDRSGNTIYFGEGSWLTVV.

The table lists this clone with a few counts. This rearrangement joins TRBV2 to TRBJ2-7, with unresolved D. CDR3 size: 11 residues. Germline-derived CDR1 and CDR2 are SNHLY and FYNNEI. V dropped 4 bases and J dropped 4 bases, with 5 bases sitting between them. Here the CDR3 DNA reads TGTGCCAGCAGTGCCATTTACGAGCAGTACTTC. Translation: CASSAIYEQYF.

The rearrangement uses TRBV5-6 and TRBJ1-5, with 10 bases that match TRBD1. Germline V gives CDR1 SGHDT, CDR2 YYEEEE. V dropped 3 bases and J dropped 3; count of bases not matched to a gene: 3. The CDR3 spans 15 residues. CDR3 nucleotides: TGTGCCAGCAGCTCAGGGACAGGGGTCAATCAGCCCCAGCATTTT. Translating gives CASSSGTGVNQPQHF.

CDR3 residues: CASSRTVSNYGYTF. CDR3 coding DNA: TGTGCCAGCAGTCGGACAGTTTCTAACTATGGCTACACCTTC. This chain joins TRBV28 and TRBJ1-2, with TRBD1 as a possible D gene (6 bases). CDR3 length equals 14 residues. The V gene lost 5 bases and the J gene lost 0 bases, with 10 bases spanning the gap. CDR1 is MDHEN, CDR2 SYDVKM, per germline.

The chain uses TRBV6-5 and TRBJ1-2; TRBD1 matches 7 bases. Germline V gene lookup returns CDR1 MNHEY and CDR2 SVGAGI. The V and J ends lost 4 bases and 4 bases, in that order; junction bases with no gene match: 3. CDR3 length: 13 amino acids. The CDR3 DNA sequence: TGTGCCAGCAGTTGGGACAGAAGCTATGGCTACACCTTC. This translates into CASSWDRSYGYTF.

This CDR3 is CASSPRGQNNSPLHF. The CDR3 DNA follows: TGTGCCAGCAGCCCCCGGGGACAGAATAATTCACCCCTCCACTTT. The V call is TRBV9, the J call TRBJ1-6; 7 bases match TRBD1. The CDR3 is 15 residues long. Germline V lookup: CDR1 SGDLS, CDR2 YYNGEE. With 4 bases clipped from V and 5 bases from J, the junction kept 6 bases outside the gene matches.

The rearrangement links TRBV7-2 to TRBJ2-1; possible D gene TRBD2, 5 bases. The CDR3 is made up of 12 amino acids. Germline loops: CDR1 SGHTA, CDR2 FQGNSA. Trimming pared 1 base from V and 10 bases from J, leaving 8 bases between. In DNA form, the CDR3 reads TGTGCCAGCAGCTTAGGGTGGAGGGAGCAGTTCTTC. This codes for CASSLGWREQFF.

CDR3: CASSAAGGYEQYF. As DNA, the CDR3 is TGTGCCAGCAGCGCGGCGGGCGGCTACGAGCAGTACTTC. The chain combines TRBV5-4 with TRBJ2-7; D perhaps matches TRBD2 (5 bases). This CDR3 has 13 amino acids. The V and J ends lost 4 bases and 3 bases respectively, with 11 bases between them. CDR1 and CDR2 (germline): SGHNT, YYREEE (reference sequence).

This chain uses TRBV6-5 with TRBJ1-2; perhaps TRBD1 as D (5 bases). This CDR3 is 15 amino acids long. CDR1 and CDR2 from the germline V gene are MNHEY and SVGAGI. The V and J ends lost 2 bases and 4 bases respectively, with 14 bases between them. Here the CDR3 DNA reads TGTGCCAGCAGTTACCTGCAACAGGATACCTATGGCTACACCTTC. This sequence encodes CASSYLQQDTYGYTF.

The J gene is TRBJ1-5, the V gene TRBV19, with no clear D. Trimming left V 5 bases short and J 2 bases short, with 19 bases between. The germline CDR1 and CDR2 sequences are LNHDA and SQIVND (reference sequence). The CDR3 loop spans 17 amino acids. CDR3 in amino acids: CASSPLFARAGNQPQHF. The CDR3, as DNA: TGTGCCAGTAGTCCCCTCTTCGCGAGGGCGGGCAATCAGCCCCAGCATTTT.

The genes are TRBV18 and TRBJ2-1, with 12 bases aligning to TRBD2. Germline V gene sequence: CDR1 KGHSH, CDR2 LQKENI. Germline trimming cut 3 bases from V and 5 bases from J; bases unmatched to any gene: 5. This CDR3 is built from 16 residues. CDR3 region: CASSPKLAGGNNEQFF. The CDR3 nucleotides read TGTGCCAGCTCACCCAAACTAGCGGGGGGAAACAATGAGCAGTTCTTC.